Below are 24 T cell receptor beta chains sequenced from a single sample in a study of cytomegalovirus exposure and HLA in healthy donors (TCRdb year 2017). The library was produced with the immunoSEQ multiplex PCR assay. TCRdb stores this immuneACCESS table with in-frame sequences only. Part of the clones is absent; in the studies checked, under half of the shortfall reflects unresolved V genes, and no reason is known for the rest. This sample has approximately 180,000 clones in its table, and approximately 87% of those were observed once. Roughly 1.3% of the sample is in the top ten clones. Material for sequencing was PBMCs. The source of these receptors is a woman aged 25 to 39 in good health and CMV-seronegative.

The chain employs TRBV6-1 and TRBJ2-1; perhaps TRBD1 as D (5 bases). V dropped 5 bases and J dropped 0 bases, with 17 bases sitting between them. Germline V gene sequence: CDR1 MNHNS, CDR2 SASEGT. The CDR3 consists of 17 residues. CDR3 nucleotide sequence: TGTGCCAGCAGTAAAGGGGCGTTTGAAAACTCCTACAATGAGCAGTTCTTC. It encodes CASSKGAFENSYNEQFF.

This clone was seen more than once but under ten times. The rearrangement joins TRBV5-4 to TRBJ1-2; 11 bases line up with TRBD1. The CDR3 has 14 residues. Germline assignment: CDR1 SGHNT and CDR2 YYREEE (reference sequence). V gave up 5 bases and J gave up 4 bases; unmatched junction bases: 4. The CDR3 bases are TGTGCCAGCAGACCGGACAGGGGGCTCTATGGCTACACCTTC. This translates into CASRPDRGLYGYTF.

The V and J genes are TRBV4-1 and TRBJ2-2, with unresolved D. The CDR3 sequence is 14 residues long. In germline, CDR1 is MGHRA, CDR2 YSYEKL. V was pared by 1 base and J by 4 bases, with 7 bases between. The CDR3: CASSQVSFTGELFF. CDR3 bases: TGCGCCAGCAGCCAAGTTTCCTTCACCGGGGAGCTGTTTTTT.

This clone showed up just once. The chain combines TRBV4-1 with TRBJ1-1; D is unresolved. Per germline, CDR1 MGHRA and CDR2 YSYEKL. The CDR3 spans 16 residues. With 1 base removed from V and 4 bases from J, the gap between germline ends came to 16 bases. The CDR3 DNA reads TGCGCCAGCAGCCAAGTGACGAGCGCTCTGGGCACTGAAGCTTTCTTT. Its protein product is CASSQVTSALGTEAFF.

V usage is TRBV7-6 and J usage is TRBJ2-6; TRBD1 matches 8 bases. The V and J ends lost 1 base and 0 bases, in that order; junction bases with no gene match: 8. CDR3 length: 19 residues. CDR1 SGHVS and CDR2 FNYEAQ come from the germline V gene. The CDR3 sequence is CASSLEAVRGPSGANVLTF. For the CDR3, the DNA is TGTGCCAGCAGCTTAGAGGCGGTCAGGGGGCCCTCTGGGGCCAACGTCCTGACTTTC.

J is TRBJ2-3 and V is TRBV6-5; TRBD2 agrees at 11 bases. The CDR3 extends over 15 amino acids. Trimming cost V 8 bases and J 7 bases; bases outside gene matches: 11. Germline V gene data show CDR1 as MNHEY and CDR2 as SVGAGI. CDR3 bases: TGTGCCAGCGGTCGAAATCTAGCGGGGGGACATACGCAGTATTTT. Its protein is CASGRNLAGGHTQYF.

The chain carries TRBV6-6 and TRBJ1-4; a possible D gene is TRBD1 (5 bases). Germline V gives CDR1 MNHNY, CDR2 SVGAGI (reference sequence). Trimming shortened V by 5 bases and J by 8 bases, and 9 bases separated the two germline ends. The CDR3 contains 12 residues. This CDR3 reads CASSQGREKLFF. The CDR3 DNA follows: TGTGCCAGCAGTCAGGGAAGAGAAAAACTGTTTTTT.

This chain connects TRBV13 to TRBJ1-1; 7 bases map to TRBD1. The germline V gene has CDR1 PRHDT and CDR2 FYEKMQ (reference sequence). The V segment lost 5 bases and the J segment 5 bases; nucleotides outside the gene matches: 8. The length of the CDR3 is 14 residues. CDR3 in DNA: TGTGCCAGCAGCCGAGACAGGGAAGGGACTGAAGCTTTCTTT. This encodes CASSRDREGTEAFF.

V gene TRBV27 combines with J gene TRBJ1-5, with 8 bases that match TRBD1. Germline CDR1 MNHEY, CDR2 SMNVEV (reference sequence). The CDR3 sequence is 14 residues long. The V gene end was trimmed by 5 bases and the J gene end by 6 bases; junction bases not matched to a gene: 6. Here the CDR3 DNA reads TGTGCCAGCAGTCACAGGGGGAGTGGTCAGCCCCAGCATTTT. It encodes CASSHRGSGQPQHF.

This clone was found a few times. V usage is TRBV4-1 and J usage is TRBJ1-5; possible D gene TRBD1, 6 bases. The CDR3 extends over 14 amino acids. With 0 bases removed from V and 7 bases from J, the gap between germline ends came to 10 bases. In germline, CDR1 is MGHRA, CDR2 YSYEKL. The CDR3 DNA sequence: TGCGCCAGCAGCCAAGACCCGAGGGGGCAGCCCCAGCATTTT. Residues: CASSQDPRGQPQHF.

The CDR3 protein is CASSPHIEQFF. In DNA, the CDR3 is TGTGCCAGCAGCCCCCACATCGAGCAGTTCTTC. The chain recombines TRBV9 with TRBJ2-1; the D is unclear. Germline-derived CDR1 and CDR2 are SGDLS and YYNGEE. The ends were cut back, 4 bases at V and 10 bases at J, with 9 bases in the middle. The CDR3 length is 11 residues.

CDR3 sequence: CASSPRTGRSYEQYF. The CDR3 DNA reads as TGTGCCAGCAGCCCGCGGACAGGGCGCTCCTACGAGCAGTACTTC. The chain is built from TRBV7-8 and TRBJ2-7; 8 bases align to TRBD1. V was clipped by 5 bases and J by 0 bases; unmatched bases: 6. The germline V gene has CDR1 SGHVS and CDR2 FQNEAQ. The CDR3 has 15 amino acids.

The CDR3 DNA sequence: TGCGCCAGCAGCCAAAGAGGGAGGGACACTGAAGCTTTCTTT. Translated: CASSQRGRDTEAFF. The rearrangement uses TRBV4-3 and TRBJ1-1; D ambiguous. Germline values: CDR1 LGHNA, CDR2 YSLEER. V dropped 2 bases and J dropped 3 bases, with 10 bases sitting between them. This CDR3 has 14 amino acids.

The V and J genes are TRBV25-1 and TRBJ1-3, with D possibly TRBD1 on 5 matching bases. From germline, CDR1 is MGHDK and CDR2 SYGVNS. This CDR3 has 16 residues. Trimming pared 5 bases from V and 0 bases from J, leaving 14 bases between. In nucleotides, the CDR3 is TGTGCCAGCAGTTGGGGGGTCTTACCCTCTGGAAACACCATATATTTT. Encoded protein: CASSWGVLPSGNTIYF.

CDR3 DNA sequence: TGTGCCAGCAGCGAGGGAATGACAGCCAGGAACACCGGGGAGCTGTTTTTT. Protein sequence: CASSEGMTARNTGELFF. The chain has TRBV9 and TRBJ2-2, with D maybe TRBD1 (5 bases). The germline CDR1 and CDR2 sequences are SGDLS and YYNGEE. The V end lost 3 bases, the J end lost 1 base, and 16 bases lay between the germline ends. The CDR3 is 17 residues long.

The CDR3 region is CASNSGAAGYNEQFF. In DNA, the CDR3 is TGTGCCAGTAATTCAGGGGCCGCAGGCTACAATGAGCAGTTCTTC. The chain links TRBV19 to TRBJ2-1; a possible D gene is TRBD1 (6 bases). The CDR3 spans 15 residues. Germline V gives CDR1 LNHDA, CDR2 SQIVND (reference sequence). V lost 7 bases, J lost 3 bases, and 16 bases lay in between.

The rearrangement links TRBV25-1 to TRBJ1-1; a possible D gene is TRBD1 (5 bases). This CDR3 spans 13 amino acids. Between the trimmed V and J ends, which lost 6 bases and 4 bases, there was a span of 12 bases. CDR1 and CDR2 (germline): MGHDK, SYGVNS. The CDR3 sequence is CASRRSQGTEAFF. The CDR3 DNA is TGTGCCAGCAGACGGTCGCAGGGCACTGAAGCTTTCTTT.

Of note for this clone: Germline and junction disagree at one end, which may indicate a read error. The chain carries TRBV6-1 and TRBJ1-4; tentatively, D is TRBD1 (5 bases). Per germline, CDR1 MNHNS and CDR2 SASEGT. This CDR3 region has 12 residues. DNA for the CDR3: TGTGCCAGCAGCAACCGACAGCTAGGGAAGATTTTT. It encodes CASSNRQLGKIF.

This clone was found once. This chain joins TRBV25-1 and TRBJ1-4; 7 positions match TRBD1. Germline CDR1 and CDR2: MGHDK and SYGVNS. This CDR3 is built from 15 residues. Unmatched junction bases numbered 12, after V lost 6 bases and J lost 8 bases. The CDR3 nucleotides are TGTGCCAGCAGAGCCGGGGACAGCCCTTCGGAAAAACTGTTTTTT. Protein: CASRAGDSPSEKLFF.

The chain has TRBV19 and TRBJ2-7, with 11 bases lining up with TRBD1. The CDR3 contains 15 residues. The germline V gene encodes CDR1 LNHDA and CDR2 SQIVND (reference sequence). Trimming removed 6 bases from V and 3 bases from J; junction bases left unmatched: 7. The CDR3 here is CASRGRTGGDYEQYF. For the CDR3, the DNA is TGTGCCAGTAGGGGACGGACAGGGGGCGACTACGAGCAGTACTTC. The full variable domain, in which reference TRBV19 and TRBJ2-7 provide the parts outside the CDR3, is DGGITQSPKYLFRKEGQNVTLSCEQNLNHDAMYWYRQDPGQGLRLIYYSQIVNDFQKGDIAEGYSVSREKKESFPLTVTSAQKNPTAFYLCASRGRTGGDYEQYFGPGTRLTVT.

The gene calls are TRBV6-5 and TRBJ2-3; D remains unclear. The V gene's germline CDR1 is MNHEY and CDR2 SVGAGI. V lost 0 bases and J 6 bases, leaving 10 bases between the germline ends. The CDR3 has 14 residues. The CDR3 coding sequence is TGTGCCAGCAGTTACTCGTCCCCGGAGGATACGCAGTATTTT. This gives the protein CASSYSSPEDTQYF.

The genes are TRBV5-1 and TRBJ2-5; maybe TRBD1 (5 bases). Germline assignment: CDR1 SGHRS and CDR2 YFSETQ. V was shortened by 4 bases and J by 1 base, with 11 bases between the two germline ends. The CDR3 covers 14 residues. CDR3 amino acids: CASSTGAGQETQYF. Written as DNA, the CDR3 is TGCGCCAGCAGCACTGGGGCAGGCCAAGAGACCCAGTACTTC. The full variable domain, in which reference TRBV5-1 and TRBJ2-5 provide the parts outside the CDR3, is KAGVTQTPRYLIKTRGQQVTLSCSPISGHRSVSWYQQTPGQGLQFLFEYFSETQRNKGNFPGRFSGRQFSNSRSEMNVSTLELGDSALYLCASSTGAGQETQYFGPGTRLLVL.

The chain carries TRBV7-8 and TRBJ2-3, with D perhaps TRBD1 (6 bases). CDR3 length equals 16 residues. Germline V CDR1 and CDR2: SGHVS, FQNEAQ. Trimming shortened V by 4 bases and J by 5 bases, and 19 bases separated the two germline ends. The CDR3 loop reads CASSSRRMGAGDTQYF. CDR3 bases: TGTGCCAGCAGCTCCAGGCGTATGGGGGCCGGAGATACGCAGTATTTT.

The rearrangement uses TRBV6-5 and TRBJ2-7, with D possibly TRBD2 on 5 matching bases. Germline CDR1 reads MNHEY; CDR2 reads SVGAGI. The CDR3 is 14 amino acids. V shed 7 bases and J shed 0 bases, with 13 bases lying between them. CDR3 sequence: CASIASGTSYEQYF. In DNA, the CDR3 is TGTGCCAGCATAGCCTCGGGAACCTCCTACGAGCAGTACTTC.